The clone carrying this T cell receptor beta chain was picked up a small number of times. Its antigen is still unknown. By way of CD45RO/CCR7/CD25/CD127/CD95/CD27, the CD4+ regulatory, stem cell-like memory, central memory and naive cells were sorted. This record comes from a study of beta chain features in type 1 diabetes. Study outcomes and limitations: There was a moderate but significant shortening of TCRB CDR3s in all four CD4+ subsets of Type 1 diabetes patients. Fewer insertions but more deletions were seen at VDJ junctions in type 1 diabetes patients. Here, the possible influence of HLA type (on TCRB rearrangement) remained unresolved.

This CDR3 region has 15 residues. In germline, CDR1 is SEHNR, CDR2 FQNEAQ (reference sequence). V was clipped by 6 bases and J by 9 bases, with 18 bases between them. Sequencing targeted expressed TCRB transcripts, as all isolated RNA had been reverse transcribed. Produced via immunoSEQ multiplex PCR; TCRdb's table is partial and in-frame only. The profile shows 600,000 or so clones, over 10% of them singletons. Sequencing used naive CD4+ T cells from blood. This TCR derives from a man aged 25-45 years with type 1 diabetes. V gene TRBV7-9 combines with J gene TRBJ1-6; D is perhaps TRBD1 (5 bases). CDR3 sequence reads: CASSQRGQGISPLHF. Here the CDR3 DNA reads TGTGCCAGCAGTCAACGCGGGCAGGGAATTTCACCCCTCCACTTT. Drawing the rest from reference TRBV7-9 and TRBJ1-6, the complete variable domain is DTGVSQNPRHKITKRGQNVTFRCDPISEHNRLYWYRQTLGQGPEFLTYFQNEAQLEKSRLLSDRFSAERPKGSFSTLEIQRTEQGDSAMYLCASSQRGQGISPLHFGNGTRLTVT.